This note documents a single T cell receptor beta chain sequence. Its antigen is unidentified. The entry originates in a study of shared clonotypes between healthy human individuals. In the study overall: Per donor, three plates held CD4 naive cells, three held CD4 memory, two held CD8 naive and one held CD8 memory. Overall study results and limits: Larger richness was generally estimated for naive than memory subsets.

The table came from immunoSEQ multiplex PCR; TCRdb's copy has only in-frame clones and leaves some out. The sample holds millions of clones, 90% to 95% seen once. Sequencing input: naive CD4+ T cells sorted from blood. Stated subset: CD45RA+ positively selected. This TCR derives from a man aged 18-30 years in good health.

The CDR3 loop reads CASSPTWLSYEQYF. For the CDR3, the DNA is TGTGCCAGCAGCCCGACATGGCTCTCCTACGAGCAGTACTTC. This sequence joins TRBV7-6 and TRBJ2-7; D call uncertain. CDR3 length: 14 amino acids. V was trimmed by 5 bases and J by 0 bases, leaving 11 bases between them. Germline loops: CDR1 SGHVS, CDR2 FNYEAQ.